This T cell receptor (beta chain) appears in the sequencing data of a study of response to subunit inactivated influenza vaccine. General study results and limits: That few new T cells are recruited by each seasonal influenza vaccination was the authors' suggestion.

TCRdb passed the RT-PCR reads through MiXCR, listing each CDR3 protein once. This table holds 300,000 to 350,000 distinct CDR3 sequences, about 20% found once. CDR1 is DFQATT, CDR2 SNEGSKA, per germline (reference sequence). The length of the CDR3 is 13 residues. V was pared by 6 bases and J by 4 bases, with 8 bases of the junction left unmatched. A few counts support this clonotype. Its antigen is not known. The sample here was PBMCs from blood, taken about 19 months after vaccination. This clonotype was sampled from a man aged 50 to 69 who received an inactivated influenza vaccine. The rearrangement uses TRBV20-1 and TRBJ1-2; 7 nucleotides align to TRBD1. In DNA, the CDR3 is TGCAGTGCCCTGCAGGGGGGCGGCTATGGCTACACCTTC. Translation gives CSALQGGGYGYTF.